Listed here are 27 T cell receptor beta chains from one sample, sequenced in a study of blood T cell repertoires in COVID-19 (TCRdb year 2020). The library was prepared using the immunoSEQ multiplex PCR assay. This immuneACCESS table, as held by TCRdb, lists in-frame sequences with V and J called but not all clones. Of the missing ones, under half trace to an unresolved V gene in checked studies; the others have no known cause. The sample table records about 78,000 clones; roughly 86% of these occur just once. More than 1.5% of the sample belongs to the ten largest clones. Material for sequencing was peripheral blood. All receptors come from a woman aged 60-75 years with acute or convalescent COVID-19.

CDR3 in amino acids: CASSPMFRGGNQPQHF. The DNA for the CDR3 is TGTGCCAGCAGTCCAATGTTCAGGGGCGGAAATCAGCCCCAGCATTTT. The chain couples TRBV28 to TRBJ1-5; weak D call: TRBD1 (6 bases). Germline V gene sequence: CDR1 MDHEN, CDR2 SYDVKM. The CDR3 has 16 amino acids. V lost 5 bases, J lost 4 bases, and 18 bases lay in between.

The V gene is TRBV6-1, the J gene TRBJ1-5, with a possible D match to TRBD1 (5 bases). Deletions cut 2 bases from V and 2 bases from J, with 7 bases between. Germline V gene lookup returns CDR1 MNHNS and CDR2 SASEGT. The CDR3 has 14 residues. CDR3 sequence: CASSEQGGNQPQHF. In DNA form, the CDR3 reads TGTGCCAGCAGTGAACAGGGCGGCAATCAGCCCCAGCATTTT.

This clone occurred a few times. The V call is TRBV29-1, the J call TRBJ2-7; TRBD2 is a possible D gene (7 bases). The germline gives CDR1 SQVTM, CDR2 ANQGSEA. V was pared by 2 bases and J by 5 bases, with 19 bases between. CDR3 length equals 15 residues. The CDR3 region is CSVESGVGGVDEQYF. The CDR3 coding sequence is TGCAGCGTTGAAAGTGGTGTAGGGGGGGTTGACGAGCAGTACTTC.

V is TRBV21-1 and J is TRBJ2-1; TRBD2 is the table's D call, not checked against the DNA. TRBV21-1 is an annotated pseudogene. The CDR3 loop spans 16 amino acids. The CDR3 DNA follows: TGTGCCAGCAGCAATGGTTGCTCTTTCCCGGGGAATGAGCAGTTCTTC. This translates into CASSNGCSFPGNEQFF.

The chain is built from TRBV28 and TRBJ1-3; perhaps TRBD1 as D (5 bases). Deletions cut 10 bases from V and 0 bases from J, with 13 bases between. This CDR3 is built from 14 residues. The germline CDR1 and CDR2 sequences are MDHEN and SYDVKM. The CDR3 DNA reads as TGTGCCACCGAGCAGGGTTACTCTGGAAACACCATATATTTT. This sequence encodes CATEQGYSGNTIYF.

This chain uses TRBV27 with TRBJ2-2; tentatively, D is TRBD2 (6 bases). Trimming cost V 4 bases and J 6 bases, with 9 bases left between them. This CDR3 contains 13 residues. The germline V gene encodes CDR1 MNHEY and CDR2 SMNVEV (reference sequence). The CDR3 region is CASSWDFPGELFF. The CDR3 region has the DNA TGTGCCAGCAGTTGGGACTTCCCCGGGGAGCTGTTTTTT.

The chain has TRBV6-5 and TRBJ2-3, with a weak D call TRBD2 (5 bases). The germline V gene has CDR1 MNHEY and CDR2 SVGAGI. Trimming left V 0 bases short and J 10 bases short, with 14 bases between. This CDR3 contains 14 residues. This chain's CDR3 is CASSYSAGGWAQYF. The CDR3 DNA reads as TGTGCCAGCAGTTACTCCGCAGGCGGGTGGGCGCAGTATTTT.

The chain couples TRBV23-1 to TRBJ1-1; D not resolved. TRBV23-1 qualifies as an ORF whose function is uncertain. The CDR3 length is 15 residues. The ends were cut back, 8 bases at V and 0 bases at J, with 16 bases in the middle. CDR3 nucleotide sequence: TGCGCCAGCTCCCAAAGGAGGCGCATGAACACTGAAGCTTTCTTT. Its translation is CASSQRRRMNTEAFF.

The genes are TRBV7-2 and TRBJ2-7; no firm D call. This CDR3 comprises 12 residues. The germline V gene encodes CDR1 SGHTA and CDR2 FQGNSA. The germline V and J ends were trimmed by 0 bases and 7 bases, with 7 bases remaining between them. The CDR3, as DNA: TGTGCCAGCAGCTTAGCCGCGAGAGAGCAGTACTTC. Its translation: CASSLAAREQYF.

As regards this clone: Other DNA sequences in the sample encode the same CDR3. The V call is TRBV2, the J call TRBJ2-5, with D perhaps matching TRBD2 (5 bases). Germline CDR1 is SNHLY and CDR2 is FYNNEI. V was clipped by 8 bases and J by 1 base, with 8 bases between them. This CDR3 has 12 amino acids. The CDR3 reads CASSRGQETQYF. Written as DNA, the CDR3 is TGTGCCAGCTCCCGGGGCCAAGAGACCCAGTACTTC.

This clone was seen only a few times. This chain joins TRBV25-1 and TRBJ2-3, with TRBD2 matching 10 bases. Germline V gene sequence: CDR1 MGHDK, CDR2 SYGVNS. CDR3 length equals 16 residues. Trimming removed 2 bases from V and 4 bases from J; junction bases left unmatched: 6. CDR3 sequence (DNA): TGTGCCAGCAGTGAAGGGAGCGGGAGGGAGGCAGATACGCAGTATTTT. Residues: CASSEGSGREADTQYF.

The genes are TRBV24-1 and TRBJ2-3, with D maybe TRBD1 (6 bases). The CDR3 totals 13 residues. Trimming left V 8 bases short and J 2 bases short, with 10 bases between. Germline V gene data show CDR1 as KGHDR and CDR2 as SFDVKD. Here the CDR3 reads CATTGAHTDTQYF. The CDR3 DNA reads as TGTGCCACCACAGGGGCCCACACAGATACGCAGTATTTT.

The chain employs TRBV5-5 and TRBJ2-3, with a weak D call TRBD2 (6 bases). Germline V lookup: CDR1 SGHKS, CDR2 YYEKEE (reference sequence). Trimming shortened V by 0 bases and J by 1 base, and 6 bases separated the two germline ends. The CDR3 covers 14 residues. The CDR3 here is CASSLERGTDTQYF. The CDR3 bases are TGTGCCAGCAGCTTGGAGCGGGGCACAGATACGCAGTATTTT.

The CDR3 coding sequence is TGTGCCGGGGGACAGGGATGGACCGGGGAGCTGTTTTTT. Its translation is CAGGQGWTGELFF. The chain employs TRBV28 and TRBJ2-2; 9 nucleotides agree with TRBD1. Germline CDR1 reads MDHEN; CDR2 reads SYDVKM. V lost 11 bases to trimming and J lost 5 bases; unmatched junction nucleotides: 6. The length of the CDR3 is 13 residues.

The chain is built from TRBV24-1 and TRBJ2-5; 8 nucleotides line up with TRBD2. Unmatched junction bases numbered 8, after V lost 4 bases and J lost 5 bases. CDR1 and CDR2 from the germline V gene are KGHDR and SFDVKD. The CDR3 has 15 residues. This CDR3 is CATSDPRGGLETQYF. The CDR3 region has the DNA TGTGCCACCAGTGACCCCCGGGGGGGGTTGGAGACCCAGTACTTC.

This clone has only one observation. J is TRBJ2-1 and V is TRBV6-2 or TRBV6-3; a possible D gene is TRBD1 (6 bases). CDR3 length: 12 amino acids. Germline loops: CDR1 MNHEY, CDR2 SVGEGT. V lost 6 bases and J 8 bases, leaving 11 bases between the germline ends. The CDR3 sequence is CASSLRGDEQFF. As DNA, the CDR3 is TGTGCCAGCAGCCTCAGGGGCGATGAGCAGTTCTTC.

Only a few counts were recorded for this clone. J is TRBJ2-2 and V is TRBV12-3 or TRBV12-4; D ambiguous. With 3 bases removed from V and 3 bases from J, the gap between germline ends came to 2 bases. The CDR3 is made up of 12 amino acids. CDR3 loop: CASSFDTGELFF. The CDR3 DNA reads TGTGCCAGCAGTTTCGACACCGGGGAGCTGTTTTTT.

The CDR3 loop is CSVGEGGDTGELFF. As DNA, the CDR3 is TGCAGCGTTGGTGAGGGAGGGGACACCGGGGAGCTGTTTTTT. The V gene is TRBV29-1, the J gene TRBJ2-2; TRBD2 aligns across 7 bases. V trimming: 4 bases; J trimming: 3 bases; junction bases outside the gene matches: 5. Germline V gene lookup returns CDR1 SQVTM and CDR2 ANQGSEA. The CDR3 is made up of 14 amino acids.

The chain recombines TRBV11-2 with TRBJ1-2, with D perhaps matching TRBD1 (6 bases). V was clipped by 4 bases and J by 7 bases, with 16 bases between them. Germline CDR1 is SGHAT and CDR2 is FQNNGV. The length of the CDR3 is 14 residues. CDR3 sequence (DNA): TGTGCCAGCAGCTCATACAGGGATAGGGGTGGCTACACCTTC. It is translated as CASSSYRDRGGYTF.

This clone turned up a few times. The rearrangement joins TRBV3-1 (or the pseudogene TRBV3-2) to TRBJ2-5; the D gene is possibly TRBD2 (6 bases). Germline V CDR1 and CDR2: LGHDT, YNNKEL (reference sequence). The germline V and J ends were trimmed by 1 base and 5 bases, with 14 bases remaining between them. The CDR3 runs 15 residues. The CDR3 reads CASSQVVTSRETQYF. CDR3 nucleotide sequence: TGTGCCAGCAGCCAAGTCGTAACTAGCAGGGAGACCCAGTACTTC.

The rearrangement joins TRBV7-3 to TRBJ2-1, with D possibly being TRBD2 (6 bases). Germline CDR1 is SGHTA and CDR2 is FQGTGA. The CDR3 contains 18 residues. The V gene lost 0 bases and the J gene lost 2 bases, with 17 bases spanning the gap. In DNA form, the CDR3 reads TGTGCCAGCAGCTTAACGCGCACGGCCCGGGGGACCTACAATGAGCAGTTCTTC. The encoded protein is CASSLTRTARGTYNEQFF.

Only one count was recorded for this clone. J is TRBJ2-2 and V is TRBV9, with a weak D call TRBD2 (5 bases). The CDR3 contains 15 residues. The ends were cut back, 0 bases at V and 5 bases at J, with 11 bases in the middle. Germline V gene lookup returns CDR1 SGDLS and CDR2 YYNGEE. The CDR3 protein is CASSVEVTTTGELFF. DNA of the CDR3: TGTGCCAGCAGCGTAGAGGTGACTACGACCGGGGAGCTGTTTTTT.

The genes are TRBV19 and TRBJ2-7; possibly TRBD1 for D (6 bases). V lost 10 bases and J 1 base, leaving 17 bases between the germline ends. Germline CDR1 reads LNHDA; CDR2 reads SQIVND (reference sequence). The CDR3 contains 14 residues. CDR3 nucleotide sequence: TGTGCCACCCGGCAGGGGCCTCAATCCTACGAGCAGTACTTC. Amino acids: CATRQGPQSYEQYF.

V gene TRBV2 combines with J gene TRBJ1-1, with D unclear. In germline, CDR1 is SNHLY, CDR2 FYNNEI. V lost 2 bases and J 1 base, leaving 5 bases between the germline ends. The CDR3 is 13 amino acids. The CDR3 loop is CASSENGNTEAFF. The CDR3 region has the DNA TGTGCCAGCAGTGAAAACGGGAACACTGAAGCTTTCTTT.

This clone was recorded only once. This chain connects TRBV6-6 to TRBJ2-7; the match to TRBD1 covers 12 bases. With 5 bases clipped from V and 0 bases from J, the junction kept 11 bases outside the gene matches. Germline values: CDR1 MNHNY, CDR2 SVGAGI (reference sequence). The CDR3 consists of 18 residues. The CDR3 here is CASSLRDRGPPSSYEQYF. CDR3 coding DNA: TGTGCCAGCAGTCTACGGGACAGGGGGCCACCGAGCTCCTACGAGCAGTACTTC.

The chain joins TRBV7-3 to TRBJ2-1, with TRBD1 matching over 9 bases. V shed 5 bases, J shed 8 bases, and the junction held 13 bases outside the gene matches. The length of the CDR3 is 16 residues. The germline V gene encodes CDR1 SGHTA and CDR2 FQGTGA. The CDR3: CASSTLTGGDGDEQFF. For the CDR3, the DNA is TGTGCCAGCAGCACCTTGACAGGGGGGGATGGCGATGAGCAGTTCTTC.

This chain uses TRBV7-9 with TRBJ2-1; maybe TRBD2 (6 bases). Trimming cost V 0 bases and J 4 bases, with 7 bases left between them. The CDR3 sequence is 14 residues long. Germline lookup yields CDR1 SEHNR and CDR2 FQNEAQ (reference sequence). The DNA of the CDR3 is TGTGCCAGCAGCTTAGCTGGGGGGTACAATGAGCAGTTCTTC. Protein: CASSLAGGYNEQFF.